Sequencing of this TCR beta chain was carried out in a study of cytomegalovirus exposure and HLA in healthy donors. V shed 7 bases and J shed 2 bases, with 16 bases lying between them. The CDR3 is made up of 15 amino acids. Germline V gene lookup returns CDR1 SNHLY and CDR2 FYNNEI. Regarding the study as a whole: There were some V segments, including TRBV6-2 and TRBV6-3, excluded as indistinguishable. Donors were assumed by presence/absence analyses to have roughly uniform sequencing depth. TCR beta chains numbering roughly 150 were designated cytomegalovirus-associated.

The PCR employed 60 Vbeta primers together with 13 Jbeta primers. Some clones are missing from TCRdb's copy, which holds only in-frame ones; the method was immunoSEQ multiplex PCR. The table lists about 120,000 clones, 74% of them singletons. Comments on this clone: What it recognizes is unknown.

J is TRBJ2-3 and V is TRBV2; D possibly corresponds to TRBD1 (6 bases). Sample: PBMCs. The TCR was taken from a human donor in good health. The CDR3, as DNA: TGTGCCAGCATTGCCCAGGGGATGATCACAGATACGCAGTATTTT. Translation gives CASIAQGMITDTQYF.